This TCR beta chain was sequenced during a study of T cells in Graves' hyperthyroidism and ophthalmopathy (dated by TCRdb to between 2018 and 2020). Broadly, across the study: Peripheral blood samples were taken at initial diagnosis, before any treatment was given. TCR V-J signatures able to tell the groups apart were searched for in a discovery cohort of 100 patients, of whom around 43 had Graves' ophthalmopathy and around 57 had stable Graves' hyperthyroidism. Prospective prediction of ophthalmopathy was tested in an independent validation cohort of approximately 18 hyperthyroidism patients and 17 patients who later progressed to ophthalmopathy. The roughly 100 discovery patients were randomly divided into training and test sets at a 7:3 ratio. In about 6 Graves' hyperthyroidism patients, the study also compared T-cell repertoires from thyroid tissue with T-cell repertoires from blood. After sampling, hyperthyroidism patients received methimazole starting at 30 mg daily, and ophthalmopathy patients received high-dose intravenous methylprednisolone. The paper describes TCR Vbeta CDR3 sequencing of 135 peripheral blood samples, made up of some 40 ophthalmopathy patients, around 73 hyperthyroidism patients and about 17 progressor patients.

Cut back by 4 bases and 5 bases, the V and J ends lie 20 bases apart. The CDR3 holds 16 amino acids from the cysteine to the phenylalanine. The CDR3 DNA has 48 bases and is translated from base 1. From a lookup of the germline V gene, CDR1 and CDR2 are SGHTA and FQGNSA. Paper-wide results and their limitations: A 13 V-J signature model separated ophthalmopathy from stable hyperthyroidism, with roughly 88% sensitivity and roughly 84% specificity in cross-validation and 80%/75% in testing. In validation, the model predicted progression to ophthalmopathy with approximately 70% sensitivity and around 72% specificity, a median of 6.5 months before onset. Blood samples also contained most of the expanded thyroid clonotypes (frequency above 0.001), which suggests that blood repertoires may reflect thyroid immune responses. Sample size was not statistically predetermined, and investigators were not blinded to group allocation.

This clonotype showed up just a few times. Its antigen target is currently unknown. No qualities accompany the bases; no much larger clone lies one base away. The TCR beta CDR3 regions were amplified from the RNA transcripts. The first round of RT-PCR for the TCR CDR3 was performed with the HTBI primer set and the Qiagen OneStep RT-PCR kit. The libraries were constructed in a second round of multiplex PCR and then size-selected and purified. Paired-end sequencing of the libraries was performed with 100 bp reads on an Illumina HiSeq2000. On the study's bioinformatics: SOAPnuke was used to process the raw data, throwing out any read that contained adapters or uncalled bases, had a mean Phred below 15, or lacked an exact constant-primer or identifier match. COPE v1.2.5 was used to merge the high-quality paired reads, and each unique nucleotide sequence was defined as a clonotype. MiTCR v1.1 was used to align the clonotypes against IMGT TRBV, TRBD and TRBJ reference segments. The analysis included only V-J combinations with a frequency above 0.0001, which together covered around 99% of the repertoires. A TCS score was defined as the ratio of F50 (clonal expansion) to E x V (chaos), with BLOSUM62-based TCRdist applied between CDR3 peptides within each V-J. Welch's t-statistics and random forest reduced some 510 V-J features to 10 to 15, which were used in a naive Bayes classifier (R e1071). In-frame beta chains were kept once TCRdb had trimmed the public reads at Q25 with fastp and called clones with MiXCR. All rows with the same CDR3 protein become a single entry with the most common DNA and genes. For this entry, the V and J calls and clone size follow TCRdb and not the study's own pipeline. This sample holds 500,000 to 600,000 distinct CDR3 sequences; 15% to 20% were observed only once. Clones ranked in the top ten supply approximately 18% of the sample.

Stable Graves' hyperthyroidism was defined as the absence of progression to ophthalmopathy over 18 months of follow-up. Hyperthyroidism patients were newly diagnosed, with disease duration under 2 months, and aged 18 to 65 years. The study excluded patients with uncontrolled infections, other autoimmune diseases, pregnancy or lactation. Diagnoses relied on clinical symptoms, serum thyroxine and TRAb, thyroid ultrasound and orbital computed tomography. PBMCs were separated from approximately 9.9 ml of fresh peripheral blood using Ficoll-Paque density gradient centrifugation. Total RNA was extracted with Trizol reagent, and quality was checked on an Agilent 2100 Bioanalyzer.

This receptor was identified in a woman under 30 with Graves' hyperthyroidism. The specimen sequenced was blood. The sequence is built from TRBV7-2 and TRBJ2-5, with a tentative D gene TRBD1 over 5 matching bases. The DNA sequence is given as TGTGCCAGCAGCTCTCCCAGGCCCCTCCCAGGGGAGACCCAGTACTTC. It encodes CASSSPRPLPGETQYF.